This T cell receptor (beta chain) derives from a study of cytotoxic CD8 clonotypes in ibrutinib-treated CLL. Profiled with immunoSEQ multiplex PCR; TCRdb holds only in-frame clones, not every one. This table has 25,000 to 30,000 clones, roughly 59% appearing once. The TCR originated in a human donor with chronic lymphocytic leukemia. The sample was PBMCs, taken before ibrutinib treatment.

This CDR3 is CATSGRDSQFF. The CDR3 DNA follows: TGTGCCACCAGCGGCCGGGACAGCCAGTTCTTC. The chain links TRBV15 to TRBJ2-1; the match to TRBD1 covers 7 bases. J lost 13 bases, V lost 5 bases, and 5 bases had no gene match. Germline V gene data show CDR1 as LNHNV and CDR2 as YYDKDF (reference sequence). CDR3 length: 11 residues.